The subject of this entry is one T cell receptor beta chain. The data stem from a study of blood T cell repertoires in COVID-19. Study background: COVID-19 samples collected from the United States, Italy and Spain covered acute and convalescent phases.

Trimming pared 0 bases from V and 4 bases from J, leaving 8 bases between. This CDR3 region has 13 residues. Germline V gene lookup returns CDR1 SGHNT and CDR2 YYREEE (reference sequence). Sequenced by immunoSEQ multiplex PCR; TCRdb stores in-frame clones only, minus some. The sample has approximately 450,000 clones, 87% seen once; the top ten hold roughly 1.8%. The TCR comes from a woman younger than 35 with acute COVID-19. The sequenced material came from PBMCs or T cells enriched from blood (not recorded which). V and J are TRBV5-4 and TRBJ2-7; perhaps TRBD1 as D (5 bases). CDR3 nucleotides: TGTGCCAGCAGCTTGGCCTCAGGGTACGAGCAGTACTTC. This codes for CASSLASGYEQYF.